This T cell receptor (beta chain) was obtained from a study of blood T cell repertoires in COVID-19. Germline values: CDR1 SGHTA, CDR2 FQGNSA. After removal of 5 bases from V and 5 bases from J, the junction contained 4 bases not matched to a gene. The CDR3 runs to 14 residues. Methods used by the authors: By means of reference gene primer amplification, nucleated cell counts were estimated. The repertoire was sequenced with immunoSEQ multiplex PCR; TCRdb's copy has only in-frame clones and lacks some. That table supplies the V and J calls and clone size; D and trimming were determined from the DNA. The data hold roughly 200,000 clones, with just under 80% observed a single time. A single count supports this clone.

V gene TRBV7-2 combines with J gene TRBJ2-3, with TRBD2 matching over 10 bases. This clonotype originated in an elderly woman with active or convalescent COVID-19. The sequencing input was peripheral blood. This chain's CDR3 is CASSISGGEDTQYF. The DNA of the CDR3 is TGTGCCAGCAGCATAAGCGGGGGGGAAGATACGCAGTATTTT.